This T cell receptor (beta chain) was retrieved from a study of Ad26.COV2.S vaccination and SARS-CoV-2 variants. Overall study results and limits: The TCR breadth and depth analyses may have understated or missed part of the total T cell responses. CD8+ and CD4+ T cells specific for spike reportedly responded with substantial breadth after vaccination. Spike-specific TCR breadth ran higher among vaccine recipients than placebo recipients. Vaccine and placebo recipients had comparable breadth of non-spike TCRs.

The ends were cut back, 1 base at V and 2 bases at J, with 13 bases in the middle. The CDR3 loop spans 15 amino acids. Germline loops: CDR1 SGHRS, CDR2 YFSETQ. TCRdb's copy holds only in-frame clones and misses some; the assay was immunoSEQ multiplex PCR. The top ten hold more than 4.5% of the sample, which has around 140,000 clones, 86% seen once. Note on this clone: Its specificity is not known.

Sequences were derived from peripheral blood, sampled after recovery from COVID-19. The rearrangement joins TRBV5-1 to TRBJ2-7; D gene ambiguous. The sequence derives from a human donor who had recovered from COVID-19. CDR3 region: CASSLFESGPYEQYF. In DNA, the CDR3 is TGCGCCAGCAGCTTGTTCGAGTCAGGACCCTACGAGCAGTACTTC. Drawing the rest from reference TRBV5-1 and TRBJ2-7, the complete variable domain is KAGVTQTPRYLIKTRGQQVTLSCSPISGHRSVSWYQQTPGQGLQFLFEYFSETQRNKGNFPGRFSGRQFSNSRSEMNVSTLELGDSALYLCASSLFESGPYEQYFGPGTRLTVT.